The 26 T cell receptor beta chains listed next were all sequenced from one sample in a study of blood T cell repertoires in COVID-19. Clones were sequenced by immunoSEQ multiplex PCR, and TCRdb holds only the in-frame ones, with some missing. The table lists about 29,000 clones, roughly nine tenths of them singletons. Sequencing was done on a sample of peripheral blood. The receptors were sampled from a human donor with active COVID-19. The donor label of this sample is uncertain.

The chain combines TRBV7-6 with TRBJ2-5, with 7 bases lining up with TRBD2. V lost 4 bases and J lost 2; bases outside the gene matches: 16. The CDR3 is 18 residues long. The V gene's germline CDR1 is SGHVS and CDR2 FNYEAQ. CDR3 region: CASSSHSRLAETQETQYF. The CDR3 nucleotides read TGTGCCAGCAGCTCCCATTCGAGACTAGCCGAAACTCAAGAGACCCAGTACTTC.

The V and J genes are TRBV24-1 and TRBJ2-2; the D gene is possibly TRBD1 (5 bases). Germline V lookup: CDR1 KGHDR, CDR2 SFDVKD. The CDR3 is made up of 19 amino acids. V lost 3 bases and J lost 1, with 20 bases in between. DNA of the CDR3: TGTGCCACCAGTGATCATAGGGGCCAAACCCCCTGGAACACCGGGGAGCTGTTTTTT. Protein product: CATSDHRGQTPWNTGELFF.

The CDR3 DNA is TGTGCCACCAGCAGAGTGGCTTCGATGAACACTGAAGCTTTCTTT. Translated: CATSRVASMNTEAFF. This rearrangement joins TRBV15 to TRBJ1-1, with D unresolved. The V and J ends lost 1 base and 0 bases respectively, with 9 bases between them. The CDR3 is 15 amino acids. Germline V gene sequence: CDR1 LNHNV, CDR2 YYDKDF (reference sequence).

The chain recombines TRBV19 with TRBJ2-6, with D perhaps TRBD2 (5 bases). This CDR3 is 16 amino acids long. V lost 3 bases, J lost 2 bases, and 11 bases lay in between. Germline values: CDR1 LNHDA, CDR2 SQIVND (reference sequence). The CDR3 DNA follows: TGTGCCAGTAGTATCCTCCTCGGGACTGGGGCCAACGTCCTGACTTTC. Encoded protein: CASSILLGTGANVLTF.

The table lists this clone with a few counts. The rearrangement joins TRBV9 to TRBJ2-1; D is possibly TRBD1 (5 bases). This CDR3 region has 15 residues. The ends were cut back, 1 base at V and 2 bases at J, with 10 bases in the middle. CDR1 SGDLS and CDR2 YYNGEE come from the germline V gene. The CDR3 sequence: CASSVSQETYNEQFF. CDR3 nucleotide sequence: TGTGCCAGCAGCGTATCACAGGAGACCTACAATGAGCAGTTCTTC.

The chain uses TRBV18 and TRBJ2-3; D might be TRBD2 (7 bases). Germline CDR1 is KGHSH and CDR2 is LQKENI. V lost 0 bases and J 4 bases, leaving 11 bases between the germline ends. The CDR3 runs to 15 residues. CDR3 loop: CASSPPGGRADTQYF. DNA of the CDR3: TGTGCCAGCTCACCACCGGGGGGGCGCGCAGATACGCAGTATTTT.

The chain is built from TRBV29-1 and TRBJ2-1; the match to TRBD2 covers 11 bases. The V segment lost 7 bases and the J segment 2 bases; nucleotides outside the gene matches: 10. Germline loops: CDR1 SQVTM, CDR2 ANQGSEA. This CDR3 contains 16 residues. The CDR3 loop reads CSAETSGTPPYNEQFF. In nucleotides, the CDR3 is TGCAGCGCCGAGACTAGCGGGACTCCCCCCTACAATGAGCAGTTCTTC.

The chain recombines TRBV5-4 with TRBJ2-1; D ambiguous. CDR1 is SGHNT and CDR2 is YYREEE in the germline V gene (reference sequence). The CDR3 is 14 residues long. The V end was cut by 6 bases, the J end by 0 bases, with 10 bases between. This CDR3 reads CASIDLSSYNEQFF. The DNA for the CDR3 is TGTGCCAGCATCGACTTGAGCTCCTACAATGAGCAGTTCTTC.

The genes are TRBV7-3 and TRBJ2-7; 9 positions agree with TRBD2. V shed 7 bases, J shed 3 bases, and the junction held 16 bases outside the gene matches. Germline CDR1 is SGHTA and CDR2 is FQGTGA. CDR3 length equals 17 residues. CDR3 nucleotide sequence: TGTGCCAGCAACCCCTACATAGCGGGGGAAACGAGCTACGAGCAGTACTTC. Amino acids: CASNPYIAGETSYEQYF.

This CDR3 is CASSRQDRGLGEQYF. The CDR3 coding sequence is TGTGCCAGCAGTCGCCAGGACAGGGGGCTGGGCGAGCAGTACTTC. V is TRBV2 and J is TRBJ2-7, with TRBD1 matching over 11 bases. The CDR3 length is 15 residues. The trim removed 5 bases at V and 6 bases at J, leaving 9 bases unmatched. The germline gives CDR1 SNHLY, CDR2 FYNNEI.

In nucleotides, the CDR3 is TGTGCCAGCAGCCTAACCTACGAGCAGTACTTC. Protein sequence: CASSLTYEQYF. The rearrangement links TRBV11-2 to TRBJ2-7; D unclear. CDR1 is SGHAT, CDR2 FQNNGV, per germline. The CDR3 spans 11 residues. Trimming removed 5 bases at V and 2 bases at J, with 4 bases between.

The V and J genes are TRBV7-9 and TRBJ1-5, with TRBD1 as a possible D gene (6 bases). Germline V gene data show CDR1 as SEHNR and CDR2 as FQNEAQ (reference sequence). Trimming took 5 bases from V and 7 from J, leaving 12 bases between them. CDR3 size: 13 residues. This CDR3 reads CASSAQGSQPQHF. CDR3 DNA sequence: TGTGCCAGCAGCGCACAGGGTTCGCAGCCCCAGCATTTT.

V usage is TRBV27 and J usage is TRBJ2-7; 8 bases line up with TRBD2. V lost 4 bases, J lost 2 bases, and 10 bases stayed unmatched. CDR1 MNHEY and CDR2 SMNVEV come from the germline V gene (reference sequence). This CDR3 is built from 16 residues. Here the CDR3 reads CASSYVAGGGTYEQYF. The CDR3 coding sequence is TGTGCCAGCAGTTACGTGGCGGGGGGAGGAACCTACGAGCAGTACTTC.

CDR3 sequence reads: CASIGQGYNEQFF. CDR3 sequence (DNA): TGTGCCAGTATAGGTCAGGGCTACAATGAGCAGTTCTTC. The rearrangement joins TRBV19 to TRBJ2-1; perhaps TRBD1 as D (5 bases). The CDR3 consists of 13 residues. The V gene lost 7 bases and the J gene lost 3 bases, with 10 bases spanning the gap. CDR1 and CDR2 (germline): LNHDA, SQIVND (reference sequence).

The gene calls are TRBV19 and TRBJ2-1, with D tentatively TRBD1 (6 bases). Germline lookup yields CDR1 LNHDA and CDR2 SQIVND (reference sequence). CDR3 length: 14 amino acids. V lost 0 bases, J lost 9 bases, and 12 bases lay in between. This CDR3 reads CASSIDPRTVEQFF. The DNA for the CDR3 is TGTGCCAGTAGTATAGATCCGAGGACAGTTGAGCAGTTCTTC. The full variable domain, its missing parts supplied by reference TRBV19 and TRBJ2-1, is DGGITQSPKYLFRKEGQNVTLSCEQNLNHDAMYWYRQDPGQGLRLIYYSQIVNDFQKGDIAEGYSVSREKKESFPLTVTSAQKNPTAFYLCASSIDPRTVEQFFGPGTRLTVL.

Note on this clone: In the same sample, other DNA sequences code for this CDR3. The chain carries TRBV5-1 and TRBJ2-7; TRBD1 is a possible D gene (6 bases). Germline V gene sequence: CDR1 SGHRS, CDR2 YFSETQ. The V and J ends lost 6 bases and 2 bases respectively, with 15 bases between them. This CDR3 comprises 14 residues. CDR3 DNA sequence: TGCGCCAGCACTCCCGCAGGGGTTACCTACGAGCAGTACTTC. This sequence encodes CASTPAGVTYEQYF.

The J gene is TRBJ1-6, the V gene TRBV9; TRBD1 agrees at 9 bases. In germline, CDR1 is SGDLS, CDR2 YYNGEE. The V segment lost 4 bases and the J segment 8 bases; nucleotides outside the gene matches: 7. The CDR3 totals 15 residues. CDR3 region: CASSPRTGGYSPLHF. The CDR3, as DNA: TGTGCCAGCAGCCCCCGTACAGGGGGCTATTCACCCCTCCACTTT.

This clone was observed a handful of times. This rearrangement joins TRBV6-2 or TRBV6-3 to TRBJ1-2, with D perhaps TRBD1 (5 bases). The V gene lost 5 bases and the J gene lost 4 bases, with 8 bases spanning the gap. The CDR3 loop spans 12 amino acids. Germline CDR1 and CDR2: MNHEY and SVGEGT. CDR3 DNA sequence: TGTGCCAGCAGTCCCCAGGGCTATGGCTACACCTTC. This gives the protein CASSPQGYGYTF.

The gene calls are TRBV5-1 and TRBJ2-2, with 8 nucleotides matching TRBD1. CDR1 is SGHRS, CDR2 YFSETQ, per germline. The CDR3 is 14 residues long. The trim removed 3 bases at V and 6 bases at J, leaving 4 bases unmatched. The CDR3 region is CASSWGQVSGELFF. CDR3 sequence (DNA): TGCGCCAGCAGCTGGGGACAGGTTTCCGGGGAGCTGTTTTTT.

The chain combines TRBV14 with TRBJ2-3; no clear D gene. CDR1 and CDR2 from the germline V gene are SGHDN and FVKESK. The CDR3 totals 16 residues. The V end was cut by 1 base, the J end by 0 bases, with 11 bases between. As DNA, the CDR3 is TGTGCCAGCAGCCAAGGAGTCTTGAGAAGCACAGATACGCAGTATTTT. Translating it yields CASSQGVLRSTDTQYF.

The J gene is TRBJ1-6, the V gene TRBV19, with D hard to call. The CDR3 is made up of 14 amino acids. The germline V gene has CDR1 LNHDA and CDR2 SQIVND (reference sequence). Trimming took 0 bases from V and 15 from J, leaving 15 bases between them. Here the CDR3 reads CASSIDLSGSHLHF. The CDR3 coding sequence is TGTGCCAGTAGTATAGATCTATCGGGTTCTCACCTCCACTTT.

CDR3 nucleotide sequence: TGTGCCAGCAGTGAAGGACAGGGGCCCTCCTACGAGCAGTACTTC. This encodes CASSEGQGPSYEQYF. V and J are TRBV2 and TRBJ2-7, with TRBD1 matching 8 bases. V dropped 1 base and J dropped 0; count of bases not matched to a gene: 2. Germline CDR1 and CDR2: SNHLY and FYNNEI. This CDR3 is built from 15 residues. The variable domain in full, with the rest retrieved from reference TRBV2 and TRBJ2-7, is EPEVTQTPSHQVTQMGQEVILRCVPISNHLYFYWYRQILGQKVEFLVSFYNNEISEKSEIFDDQFSVERPDGSNFTLKIRSTKLEDSAMYFCASSEGQGPSYEQYFGPGTRLTVT.

The chain joins TRBV3-1 (or the pseudogene TRBV3-2) to TRBJ1-3; 11 bases map to TRBD1. Germline assignment: CDR1 LGHDT and CDR2 YNNKEL (reference sequence). The V gene end was trimmed by 7 bases and the J gene end by 4 bases; junction bases not matched to a gene: 3. The CDR3 consists of 14 residues. In DNA form, the CDR3 reads TGTGCCAGCACCGGGACAGGGGGAGGAAACACCATATATTTT. This sequence encodes CASTGTGGGNTIYF.

V gene TRBV5-1 combines with J gene TRBJ2-2; TRBD2 agrees at 12 bases. From germline, CDR1 is SGHRS and CDR2 YFSETQ. The CDR3 is made up of 17 amino acids. Losses at the gene ends were 4 bases for V and 5 bases for J; bases not matched to a gene: 9. The CDR3 here is CASSLLAGGPVTGELFF. In nucleotides, the CDR3 is TGCGCCAGCAGCCTCCTAGCGGGGGGGCCCGTGACCGGGGAGCTGTTTTTT.

In this sample, this clone turned up a few times. This chain uses TRBV5-1 with TRBJ2-7; 10 nucleotides match TRBD2. The V gene's germline CDR1 is SGHRS and CDR2 YFSETQ. CDR3 size: 14 residues. V trimming: 4 bases; J trimming: 3 bases; junction bases outside the gene matches: 4. The DNA for the CDR3 is TGCGCCAGCAGCCTATCTAGCGGGGGCTACGAGCAGTACTTC. Translated: CASSLSSGGYEQYF.

CDR3 nucleotides: TGCGCCAGCAGCCCCCAGCAGGGTACCTACGAGCAGTACTTC. It is translated as CASSPQQGTYEQYF. The V gene is TRBV4-1, the J gene TRBJ2-7; a weak D match, TRBD1 (5 bases). The V end lost 4 bases, the J end lost 2 bases, and 12 bases lay between the germline ends. Germline loops: CDR1 MGHRA, CDR2 YSYEKL. The CDR3 loop spans 14 amino acids.